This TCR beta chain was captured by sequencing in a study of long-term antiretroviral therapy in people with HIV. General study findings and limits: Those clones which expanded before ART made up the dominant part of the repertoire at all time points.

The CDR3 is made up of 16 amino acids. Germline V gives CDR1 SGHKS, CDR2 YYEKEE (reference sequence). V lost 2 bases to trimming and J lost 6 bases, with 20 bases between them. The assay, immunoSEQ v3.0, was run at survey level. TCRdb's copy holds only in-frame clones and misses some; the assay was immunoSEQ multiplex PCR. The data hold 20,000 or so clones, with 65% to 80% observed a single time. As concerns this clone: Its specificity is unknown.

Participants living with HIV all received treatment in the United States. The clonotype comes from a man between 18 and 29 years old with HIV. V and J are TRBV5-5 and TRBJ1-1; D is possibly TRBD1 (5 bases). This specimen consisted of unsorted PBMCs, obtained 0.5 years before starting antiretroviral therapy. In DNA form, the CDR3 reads TGTGCCAGCAGCTTCGGTTATGAGGGGAAAGCTTCTGAAGCTTTCTTT. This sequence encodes CASSFGYEGKASEAFF.